This TCR beta chain comes out of a study of shared clonotypes between healthy human individuals. Study information: With ages of 18 to 49, the donors were a couple of women and three men. Points from the study as a whole: On the whole, naive subsets had larger estimated richness than memory subsets had.

Regarding this clone: Antigen specificity is unknown.

The naive CD8 population came from CD45RO-negative cells selected for CCR7, without terminally differentiated effector memory CD45RA+ cells. This CDR3 region has 16 residues. Sequencing was performed with immunoSEQ multiplex PCR; in TCRdb, only in-frame clones are kept and a portion is missing. The sample holds fewer than 1 million clones; about 96% are singletons and the top ten take about 0.25%. The sequence was obtained from a young man in good health. The chain couples TRBV21-1 to TRBJ1-5; TRBD1 is the table's D call and was not checked against the DNA. TRBV21-1 is annotated as a pseudogene. The sample was naive CD8+ T cells sorted from blood. This CDR3 is CASSKEDRGHSQPQHF. The DNA for the CDR3 is TGTGCCAGCAGCAAAGAGGACAGGGGGCATTCTCAGCCCCAGCATTTT.